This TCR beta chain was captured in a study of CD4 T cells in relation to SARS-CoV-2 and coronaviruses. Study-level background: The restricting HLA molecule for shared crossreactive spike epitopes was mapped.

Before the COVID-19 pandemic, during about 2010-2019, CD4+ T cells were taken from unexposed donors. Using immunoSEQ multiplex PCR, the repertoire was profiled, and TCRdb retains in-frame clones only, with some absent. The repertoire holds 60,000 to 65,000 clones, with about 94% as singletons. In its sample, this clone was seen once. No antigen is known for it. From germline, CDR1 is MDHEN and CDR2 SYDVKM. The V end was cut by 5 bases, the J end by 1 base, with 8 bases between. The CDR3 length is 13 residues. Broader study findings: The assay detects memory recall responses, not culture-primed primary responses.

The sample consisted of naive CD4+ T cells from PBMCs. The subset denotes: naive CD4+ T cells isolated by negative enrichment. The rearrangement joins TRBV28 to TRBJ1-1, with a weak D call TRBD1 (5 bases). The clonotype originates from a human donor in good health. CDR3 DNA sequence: TGTGCCAGCAGTAGACAGAGGAACACTGAAGCTTTCTTT. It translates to CASSRQRNTEAFF.